A single sample gave rise to the 18 T cell receptor beta chains below, sequenced in a study of blood T cell repertoires in COVID-19. TCRdb keeps only in-frame clones here, not all; method: immunoSEQ multiplex PCR. The sample lists 300,000 or so clones; under 90% were seen once. Sequenced material: PBMCs or T cells enriched from blood (not recorded which). The source is a woman in her 50s who had been exposed to COVID-19.

The chain couples TRBV13 to TRBJ2-7, with 8 positions matching TRBD2. The CDR3 totals 15 residues. V was pared by 3 bases and J by 5 bases, with 9 bases of the junction left unmatched. Germline loops: CDR1 PRHDT, CDR2 FYEKMQ (reference sequence). As DNA, the CDR3 is TGTGCCAGCAGCTTGACCCCGGGGGGGCTCCACGAGCAGTACTTC. Residues: CASSLTPGGLHEQYF.

This clone appeared once. The CDR3 DNA reads TGTGCCAGCAGCTTGGGAGGGATCGTTTATAGCAATCAGCCCCAGCATTTT. Its protein product is CASSLGGIVYSNQPQHF. This rearrangement joins TRBV5-6 to TRBJ1-5, with D hard to call. Germline V gene lookup returns CDR1 SGHDT and CDR2 YYEEEE. The V gene lost 0 bases and the J gene lost 0 bases, with 13 bases spanning the gap. This CDR3 comprises 17 residues.

This clone was recorded once. This chain uses TRBV28 with TRBJ1-2, with 11 bases matching TRBD1. Germline CDR1 reads MDHEN; CDR2 reads SYDVKM. The length of the CDR3 is 18 residues. Unmatched junction bases numbered 17, after V lost 5 bases and J lost 6 bases. The CDR3 bases are TGTGCCAGCAGTCCGACATTTAGGATGGACAGGGGGCATGATGGCTACACCTTC. It codes for CASSPTFRMDRGHDGYTF.

V is TRBV28 and J is TRBJ2-7, with a tentative D call TRBD2 (5 bases). The germline V gene encodes CDR1 MDHEN and CDR2 SYDVKM. V lost 1 base, J lost 2 bases, and 12 bases lay in between. The CDR3 runs to 15 residues. Written as DNA, the CDR3 is TGTGCCAGCAGTTTATTTCAGCGGAGTCCCTACGAGCAGTACTTC. Residues: CASSLFQRSPYEQYF.

This CDR3 is CASSQELRRAETQYF. In nucleotides, the CDR3 is TGCGCCAGCAGCCAAGAGCTGCGCAGGGCAGAGACCCAGTACTTC. The V call is TRBV4-1, the J call TRBJ2-5; perhaps TRBD1 as D (5 bases). The CDR3 is made up of 15 amino acids. Germline CDR1 and CDR2: MGHRA and YSYEKL. Trimming cost V 0 bases and J 4 bases, with 12 bases left between them.

The chain uses TRBV4-2 and TRBJ2-5, with 7 bases that match TRBD2. The trim removed 0 bases at V and 5 bases at J, leaving 9 bases unmatched. The CDR3 contains 16 residues. CDR1 is LGHNA, CDR2 YNFKEQ, per germline. The CDR3 is CASSQDGTTGRETQYF. CDR3 in DNA: TGTGCCAGCAGCCAAGATGGGACTACGGGCCGCGAGACCCAGTACTTC.

The chain links TRBV29-1 to TRBJ1-4; 7 nucleotides align to TRBD1. Germline CDR1 SQVTM, CDR2 ANQGSEA. Trimming cost V 6 bases and J 8 bases; bases outside gene matches: 6. The CDR3 contains 12 residues. The CDR3 region is CSVRTGGEKLFF. For the CDR3, the DNA is TGCAGCGTACGGACAGGTGGGGAAAAACTGTTTTTT.

This chain joins TRBV3-1 (or the pseudogene TRBV3-2) and TRBJ1-2; no clear D. V was trimmed by 0 bases and J by 7 bases, leaving 12 bases between them. Per germline, CDR1 LGHDT and CDR2 YNNKEL (reference sequence). The CDR3 totals 14 residues. This chain's CDR3 is CASSQDLGVSGYTF. The CDR3 nucleotides are TGTGCCAGCAGCCAAGATCTCGGGGTATCTGGCTACACCTTC.

This rearrangement joins TRBV27 to TRBJ2-1, with D possibly matching TRBD2 (6 bases). The CDR3 length is 15 residues. CDR1 and CDR2 (germline): MNHEY, SMNVEV (reference sequence). Trimming took off 4 bases at V and 3 bases at J, with 13 bases between the two ends. The CDR3 coding sequence is TGTGCCAGCAGTTACCTTGGCGGGGACTACAATGAGCAGTTCTTC. Translated, it gives CASSYLGGDYNEQFF.

The V and J genes are TRBV29-1 and TRBJ2-7; TRBD1 matches 9 bases. After removal of 1 base from V and 5 bases from J, the junction contained 3 bases not matched to a gene. The CDR3 is 13 residues long. Germline loops: CDR1 SQVTM, CDR2 ANQGSEA. CDR3 amino acids: CSVEGDRVNEQYF. CDR3 coding DNA: TGCAGCGTTGAAGGGGACAGGGTCAACGAGCAGTACTTC.

The gene calls are TRBV30 and TRBJ1-2, with TRBD1 matching over 7 bases. This CDR3 comprises 16 residues. The J segment lost 2 bases and the V segment lost 4 bases, leaving 13 bases of the junction unmatched. Germline V lookup: CDR1 GTSNPN, CDR2 SVGIG (reference sequence). The CDR3: CAWTFSGRGMNYGYTF. Here the CDR3 DNA reads TGTGCCTGGACTTTCTCGGGCAGGGGGATGAACTATGGCTACACCTTC.

This rearrangement joins TRBV28 to TRBJ2-7; D is perhaps TRBD1 (6 bases). The CDR3 is made up of 14 amino acids. From germline, CDR1 is MDHEN and CDR2 SYDVKM. Trimming took 4 bases from V and 4 from J, leaving 14 bases between them. CDR3 nucleotides: TGTGCCAGCAGTTCACGGACAGTGGGGTACGAGCAGTACTTC. It codes for CASSSRTVGYEQYF.

This clone occurred once. The rearrangement links TRBV6-5 to TRBJ2-4; 9 bases fit TRBD1. The CDR3 is 12 residues long. V was clipped by 6 bases and J by 9 bases; unmatched bases: 3. Germline CDR1 is MNHEY and CDR2 is SVGAGI. CDR3 coding DNA: TGTGCCAGCAGGTCGGACAGGGGCATTCAGTACTTC. This encodes CASRSDRGIQYF.

The gene calls are TRBV5-1 and TRBJ1-1; D is undetermined. The CDR3 spans 13 residues. The ends were cut back, 4 bases at V and 10 bases at J, with 17 bases in the middle. The germline V gene has CDR1 SGHRS and CDR2 YFSETQ. As DNA, the CDR3 is TGCGCCAGCAGCCTGGAGGGTGAGGCGGGAGCTTTCTTT. Translating gives CASSLEGEAGAFF. The whole variable domain, filled in from reference TRBV5-1 and TRBJ1-1, reads KAGVTQTPRYLIKTRGQQVTLSCSPISGHRSVSWYQQTPGQGLQFLFEYFSETQRNKGNFPGRFSGRQFSNSRSEMNVSTLELGDSALYLCASSLEGEAGAFFGQGTRLTVV.

This clone is a singleton in its sample. V is TRBV5-6 and J is TRBJ1-1, with D unclear. There are 15 residues in the CDR3. V was cut by 4 bases and J by 6 bases, with 19 bases left in between. CDR1 is SGHDT and CDR2 is YYEEEE in the germline V gene. CDR3 DNA: TGTGCCAGCAGCCTGAGAGAGAGGGCCCCAGCTGAAGCTTTCTTT. The encoded protein is CASSLRERAPAEAFF.

This clone came up a few times. The V call is TRBV4-1, the J call TRBJ1-6; TRBD1 agrees at 8 bases. The germline gives CDR1 MGHRA, CDR2 YSYEKL. This CDR3 has 16 amino acids. J was trimmed by 6 bases and V by 2 bases; bases with no gene match: 6. In DNA form, the CDR3 reads TGCGCCAGCAGCCAAAAGAGGACAGGGTCTAATTCACCCCTCCACTTT. This translates into CASSQKRTGSNSPLHF.

The chain uses TRBV30 and TRBJ1-5, with 7 bases lining up with TRBD1. The length of the CDR3 is 17 residues. Germline CDR1 reads GTSNPN; CDR2 reads SVGIG (reference sequence). J was trimmed by 0 bases and V by 0 bases; bases with no gene match: 8. For the CDR3, the DNA is TGTGCCTGGAGTGTAGGCAGGGGGACGTTTAGCAATCAGCCCCAGCATTTT. Its translation: CAWSVGRGTFSNQPQHF.

The chain uses TRBV3-1 (or the pseudogene TRBV3-2) and TRBJ2-2, with a possible D match to TRBD1 (5 bases). The CDR3 contains 13 residues. Germline V gene lookup returns CDR1 LGHDT and CDR2 YNNKEL (reference sequence). V lost 4 bases and J lost 5, with 8 bases in between. CDR3 DNA: TGTGCCAGCAGCCCCCACAGGACCGGGGAGCTGTTTTTT. This gives the protein CASSPHRTGELFF.